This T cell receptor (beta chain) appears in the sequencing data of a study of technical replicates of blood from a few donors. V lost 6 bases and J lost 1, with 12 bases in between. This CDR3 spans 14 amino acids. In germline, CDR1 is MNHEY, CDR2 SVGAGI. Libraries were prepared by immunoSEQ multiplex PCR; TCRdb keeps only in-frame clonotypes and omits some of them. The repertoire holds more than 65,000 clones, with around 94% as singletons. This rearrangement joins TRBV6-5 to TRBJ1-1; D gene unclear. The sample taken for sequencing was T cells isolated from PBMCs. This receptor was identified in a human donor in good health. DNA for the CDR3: TGTGCCAGCAGCCCGACATTCGGGAACACTGAAGCTTTCTTT. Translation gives CASSPTFGNTEAFF.